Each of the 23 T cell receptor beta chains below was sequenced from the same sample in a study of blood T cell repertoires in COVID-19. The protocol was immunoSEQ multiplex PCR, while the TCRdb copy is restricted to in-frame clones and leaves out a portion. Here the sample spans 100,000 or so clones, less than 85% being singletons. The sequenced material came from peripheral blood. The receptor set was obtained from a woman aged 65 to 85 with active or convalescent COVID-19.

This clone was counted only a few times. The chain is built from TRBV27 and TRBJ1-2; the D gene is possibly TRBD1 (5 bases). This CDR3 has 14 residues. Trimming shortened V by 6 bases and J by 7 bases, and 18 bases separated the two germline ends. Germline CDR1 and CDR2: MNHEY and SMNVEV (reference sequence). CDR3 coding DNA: TGTGCCAGCAGCCCTGACCCGGGGGTCAGTGGCTACACCTTC. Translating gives CASSPDPGVSGYTF.

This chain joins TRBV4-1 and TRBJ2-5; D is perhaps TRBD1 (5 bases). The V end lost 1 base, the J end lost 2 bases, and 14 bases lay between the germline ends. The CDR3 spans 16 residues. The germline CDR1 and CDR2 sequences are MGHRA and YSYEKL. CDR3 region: CASSQGGRTKQETQYF. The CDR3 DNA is TGCGCCAGCAGCCAAGGGGGCAGGACAAAACAAGAGACCCAGTACTTC.

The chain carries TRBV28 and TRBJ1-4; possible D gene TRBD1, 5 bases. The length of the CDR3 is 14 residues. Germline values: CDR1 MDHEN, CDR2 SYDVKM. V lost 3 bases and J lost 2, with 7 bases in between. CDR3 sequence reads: CASSLGQTNEKLFF. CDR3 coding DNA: TGTGCCAGCAGTTTGGGGCAGACTAATGAAAAACTGTTTTTT.

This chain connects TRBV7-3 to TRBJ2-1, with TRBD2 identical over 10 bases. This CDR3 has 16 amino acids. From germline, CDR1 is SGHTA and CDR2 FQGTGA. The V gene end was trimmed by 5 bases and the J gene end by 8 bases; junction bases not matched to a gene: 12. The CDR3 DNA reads TGTGCCAGCAGCGTCCTTAGCGGGGGGCCCTTCGATGAGCAGTTCTTC. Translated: CASSVLSGGPFDEQFF.

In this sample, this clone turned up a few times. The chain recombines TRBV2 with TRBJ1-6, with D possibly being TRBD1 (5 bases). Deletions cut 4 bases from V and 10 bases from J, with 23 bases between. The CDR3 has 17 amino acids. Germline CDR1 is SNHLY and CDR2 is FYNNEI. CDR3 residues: CASSGGTYYLPQSPLHF. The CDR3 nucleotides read TGTGCCAGCAGTGGGGGCACTTATTACCTCCCACAGTCACCCCTCCACTTT. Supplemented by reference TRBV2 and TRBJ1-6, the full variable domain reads EPEVTQTPSHQVTQMGQEVILRCVPISNHLYFYWYRQILGQKVEFLVSFYNNEISEKSEIFDDQFSVERPDGSNFTLKIRSTKLEDSAMYFCASSGGTYYLPQSPLHFGNGTRLTVT.

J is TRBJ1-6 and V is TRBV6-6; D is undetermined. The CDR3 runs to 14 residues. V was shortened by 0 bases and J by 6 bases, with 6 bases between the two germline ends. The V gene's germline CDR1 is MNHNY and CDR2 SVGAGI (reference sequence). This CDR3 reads CASSYSEINSPLHF. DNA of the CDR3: TGTGCCAGCAGTTACTCGGAGATTAATTCACCCCTCCACTTT.

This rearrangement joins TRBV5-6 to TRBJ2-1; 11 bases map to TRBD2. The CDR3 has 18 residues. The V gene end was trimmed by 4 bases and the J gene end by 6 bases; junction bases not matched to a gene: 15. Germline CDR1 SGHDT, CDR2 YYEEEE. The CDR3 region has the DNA TGTGCCAGCAGCACGCCGGGACTAGCGGCCAGAGGGAGCAATGAGCAGTTCTTC. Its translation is CASSTPGLAARGSNEQFF.

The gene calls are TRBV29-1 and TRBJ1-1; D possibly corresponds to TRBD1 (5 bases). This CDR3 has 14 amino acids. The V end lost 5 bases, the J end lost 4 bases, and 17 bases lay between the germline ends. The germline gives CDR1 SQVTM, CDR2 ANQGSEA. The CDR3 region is CSVQGVEATTEAFF. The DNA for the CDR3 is TGCAGCGTTCAAGGGGTTGAGGCGACCACTGAAGCTTTCTTT.

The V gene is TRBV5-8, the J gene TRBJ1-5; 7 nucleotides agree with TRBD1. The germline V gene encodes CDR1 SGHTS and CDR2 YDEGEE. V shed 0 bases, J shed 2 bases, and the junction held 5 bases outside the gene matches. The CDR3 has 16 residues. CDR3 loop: CASSLGDSVGNQPQHF. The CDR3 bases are TGTGCCAGCAGCTTGGGGGACAGCGTGGGCAATCAGCCCCAGCATTTT.

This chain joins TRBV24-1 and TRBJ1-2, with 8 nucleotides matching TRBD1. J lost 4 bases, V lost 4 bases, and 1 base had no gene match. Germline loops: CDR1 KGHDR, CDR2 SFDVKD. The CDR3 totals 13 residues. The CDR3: CATSDRGLYGYTF. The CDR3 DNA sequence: TGTGCCACCAGTGACAGGGGGCTCTATGGCTACACCTTC.

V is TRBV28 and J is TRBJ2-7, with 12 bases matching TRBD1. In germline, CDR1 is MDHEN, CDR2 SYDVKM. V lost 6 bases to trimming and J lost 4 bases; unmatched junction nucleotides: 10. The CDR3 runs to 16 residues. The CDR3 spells CASSLAQGQGAYEQYF. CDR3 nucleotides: TGTGCCAGCAGCCTCGCTCAGGGACAGGGGGCTTACGAGCAGTACTTC.

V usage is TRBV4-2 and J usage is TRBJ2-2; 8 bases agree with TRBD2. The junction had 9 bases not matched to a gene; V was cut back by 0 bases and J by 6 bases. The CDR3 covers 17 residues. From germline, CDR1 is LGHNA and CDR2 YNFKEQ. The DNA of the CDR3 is TGTGCCAGCAGCCAAGATTCGGAGCGGGGGTTTCCCGGGGAGCTGTTTTTT. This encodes CASSQDSERGFPGELFF.

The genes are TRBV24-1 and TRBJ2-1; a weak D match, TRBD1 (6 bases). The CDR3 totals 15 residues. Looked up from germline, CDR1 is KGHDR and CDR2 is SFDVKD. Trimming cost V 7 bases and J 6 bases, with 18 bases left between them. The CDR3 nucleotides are TGTGCCACCAGCAGGACAGATGTTGTGGGCAATGAGCAGTTCTTC. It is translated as CATSRTDVVGNEQFF.

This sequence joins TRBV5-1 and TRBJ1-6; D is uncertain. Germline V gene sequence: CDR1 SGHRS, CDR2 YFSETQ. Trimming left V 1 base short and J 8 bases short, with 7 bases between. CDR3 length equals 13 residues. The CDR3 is CASSLTADSPLHF. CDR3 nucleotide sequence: TGCGCCAGCAGCTTGACAGCTGATTCACCCCTCCACTTT.

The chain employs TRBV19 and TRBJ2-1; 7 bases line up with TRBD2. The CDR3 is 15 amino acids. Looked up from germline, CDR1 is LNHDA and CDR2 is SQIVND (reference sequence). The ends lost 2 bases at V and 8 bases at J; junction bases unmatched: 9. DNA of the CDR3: TGTGCCAGTAGTATAACCCCACTAGCGAGCGATGAGCAGTTCTTC. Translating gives CASSITPLASDEQFF. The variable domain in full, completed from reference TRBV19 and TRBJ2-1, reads DGGITQSPKYLFRKEGQNVTLSCEQNLNHDAMYWYRQDPGQGLRLIYYSQIVNDFQKGDIAEGYSVSREKKESFPLTVTSAQKNPTAFYLCASSITPLASDEQFFGPGTRLTVL.

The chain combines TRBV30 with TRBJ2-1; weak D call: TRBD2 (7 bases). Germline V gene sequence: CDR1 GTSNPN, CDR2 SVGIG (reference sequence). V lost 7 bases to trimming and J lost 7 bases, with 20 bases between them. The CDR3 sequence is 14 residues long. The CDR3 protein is CASPFGGPGNEQFF. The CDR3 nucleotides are TGTGCCTCACCCTTCGGGGGGCCGGGAAATGAGCAGTTCTTC.

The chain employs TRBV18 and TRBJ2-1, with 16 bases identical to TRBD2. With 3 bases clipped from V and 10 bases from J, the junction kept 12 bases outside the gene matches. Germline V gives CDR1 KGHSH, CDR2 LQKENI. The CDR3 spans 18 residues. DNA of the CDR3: TGTGCCAGCTCACCCCTCGGGACTAGCGGGGGGGCAAGGAACGAGCAGTTCTTC. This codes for CASSPLGTSGGARNEQFF. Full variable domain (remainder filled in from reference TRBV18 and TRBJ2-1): NAGVMQNPRHLVRRRGQEARLRCSPMKGHSHVYWYRQLPEEGLKFMVYLQKENIIDESGMPKERFSAEFPKEGPSILRIQQVVRGDSAAYFCASSPLGTSGGARNEQFFGPGTRLTVL.

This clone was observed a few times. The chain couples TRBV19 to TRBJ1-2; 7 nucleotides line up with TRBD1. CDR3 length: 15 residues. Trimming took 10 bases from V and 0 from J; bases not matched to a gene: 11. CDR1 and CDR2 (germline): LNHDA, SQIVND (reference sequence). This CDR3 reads CATKRQGSTNYGYTF. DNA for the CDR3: TGTGCCACCAAGAGACAGGGATCTACTAACTATGGCTACACCTTC.

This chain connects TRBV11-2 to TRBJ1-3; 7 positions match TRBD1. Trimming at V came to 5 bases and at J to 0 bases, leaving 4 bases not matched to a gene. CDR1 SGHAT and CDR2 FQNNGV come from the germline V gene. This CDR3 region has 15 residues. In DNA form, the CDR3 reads TGTGCCAGCAGCCCCGACAGGGTCTCTGGAAACACCATATATTTT. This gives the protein CASSPDRVSGNTIYF.

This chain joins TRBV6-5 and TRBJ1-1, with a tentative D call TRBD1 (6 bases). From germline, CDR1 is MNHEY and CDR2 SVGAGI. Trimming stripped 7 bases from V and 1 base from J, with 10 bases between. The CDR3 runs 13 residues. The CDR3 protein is CASTGGANTEAFF. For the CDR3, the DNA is TGTGCCAGCACTGGGGGGGCGAACACTGAAGCTTTCTTT.

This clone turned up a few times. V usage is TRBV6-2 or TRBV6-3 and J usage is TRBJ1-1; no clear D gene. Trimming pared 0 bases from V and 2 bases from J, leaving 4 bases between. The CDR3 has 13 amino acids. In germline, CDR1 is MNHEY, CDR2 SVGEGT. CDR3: CASSYSYNTEAFF. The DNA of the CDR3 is TGTGCCAGCAGTTACTCGTATAACACTGAAGCTTTCTTT.

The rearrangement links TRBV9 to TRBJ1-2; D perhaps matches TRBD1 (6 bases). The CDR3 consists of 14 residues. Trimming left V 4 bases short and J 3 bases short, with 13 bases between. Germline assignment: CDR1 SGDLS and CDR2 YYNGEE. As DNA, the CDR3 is TGTGCCAGCAGCACAGGGATGTTGGACTATGGCTACACCTTC. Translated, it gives CASSTGMLDYGYTF.

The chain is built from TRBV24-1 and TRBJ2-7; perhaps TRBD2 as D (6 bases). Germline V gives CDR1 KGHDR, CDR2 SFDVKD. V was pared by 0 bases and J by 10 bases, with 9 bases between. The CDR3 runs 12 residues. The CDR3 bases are TGTGCCACCAGTGATTTGTCTGGGACTCAGTACTTC. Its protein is CATSDLSGTQYF.